A single sample gave rise to the 8 T cell receptor beta chains below, sequenced in a study of cytomegalovirus exposure and HLA in healthy donors. The primer mix had 60 Vbeta and 13 Jbeta primers. The protocol was immunoSEQ multiplex PCR, while the TCRdb copy is restricted to in-frame clones and leaves out a portion. Among more than 80,000 clones listed, approximately 74% were seen once. The sequencing input was PBMCs. All receptors derive from a female donor in good health and CMV-seropositive.

There are a few counts of this clone. The chain recombines TRBV28 with TRBJ1-1; TRBD1 matches 7 bases. Germline V gives CDR1 MDHEN, CDR2 SYDVKM. This CDR3 comprises 11 residues. The ends lost 6 bases at V and 10 bases at J; junction bases unmatched: 5. CDR3 protein: CASRSGGRAFF. The CDR3 region has the DNA TGTGCCAGCAGGTCAGGGGGGAGAGCTTTCTTT.

This clone was observed once. The V and J genes are TRBV30 and TRBJ2-3; D might be TRBD1 (6 bases). Germline V gene data show CDR1 as GTSNPN and CDR2 as SVGIG (reference sequence). V shed 3 bases and J shed 2 bases, with 12 bases lying between them. The CDR3 spans 14 residues. The CDR3 nucleotides read TGTGCCTGGAGCTTGACAGGCACCACAGATACGCAGTATTTT. This translates into CAWSLTGTTDTQYF.

The chain carries TRBV7-9 and TRBJ1-5; 8 bases are a match to TRBD1. Germline V gene data show CDR1 as SEHNR and CDR2 as FQNEAQ (reference sequence). The CDR3 runs to 15 residues. Trimming took 5 bases from V and 3 from J; bases not matched to a gene: 6. The CDR3: CASSLGTGNNQPQHF. CDR3 DNA sequence: TGTGCCAGCAGCCTCGGGACAGGAAACAATCAGCCCCAGCATTTT.

The chain has TRBV9 and TRBJ1-1; D is unclear. The CDR3 runs 14 residues. Germline lookup yields CDR1 SGDLS and CDR2 YYNGEE. The ends were cut back, 0 bases at V and 1 base at J, with 7 bases in the middle. DNA for the CDR3: TGTGCCAGCAGCGTAGTATCCGGGAACACTGAAGCTTTCTTT. Residues: CASSVVSGNTEAFF.

The rearrangement joins TRBV19 to TRBJ1-5; TRBD1 matches 9 bases. The CDR3 is 14 amino acids. The J segment lost 5 bases and the V segment lost 6 bases, leaving 5 bases of the junction unmatched. The germline V gene encodes CDR1 LNHDA and CDR2 SQIVND (reference sequence). Written as DNA, the CDR3 is TGTGCCAGTAGCCGGGGACAGGGCTATCAGCCCCAGCATTTT. Translated, it gives CASSRGQGYQPQHF.

This sequence joins TRBV2 and TRBJ2-2, with TRBD2 identical over 15 bases. The CDR3 length is 16 residues. Germline V CDR1 and CDR2: SNHLY, FYNNEI. V was clipped by 8 bases and J by 7 bases; unmatched bases: 8. For the CDR3, the DNA is TGTGCCAGCGGAGGGACTAGCGGGAGGTTTAGCGGGGAGCTGTTTTTT. Protein sequence: CASGGTSGRFSGELFF.

The table lists this clone with a few counts. V and J are TRBV30 and TRBJ1-2, with unresolved D. V was pared by 0 bases and J by 8 bases, with 22 bases between. The germline V gene has CDR1 GTSNPN and CDR2 SVGIG (reference sequence). The CDR3 loop spans 16 amino acids. The DNA for the CDR3 is TGTGCCTGGAGTGTACTCCCACTCGGGAGCGTGAGCGGCTACACCTTC. Amino acids: CAWSVLPLGSVSGYTF.

The chain couples TRBV7-2 to TRBJ2-4; 8 nucleotides match TRBD2. This CDR3 contains 16 residues. The V segment lost 1 base and the J segment 2 bases; nucleotides outside the gene matches: 4. Germline CDR1 and CDR2: SGHTA and FQGNSA. DNA for the CDR3: TGTGCCAGCAGCTTAGTGGCGGGGGGCTCCAAAAACATTCAGTACTTC. Its protein is CASSLVAGGSKNIQYF.